Presented here are 16 T cell receptor beta chains from one specimen sequenced in a study of T cell changes during pregnancy in multiple sclerosis (dated by TCRdb to 2018 to 2020). The library relied on the immunoSEQ multiplex PCR assay. In its TCRdb copy, this immuneACCESS table keeps in-frame sequences only and misses some clones. Where compared with another copy, unresolved V genes explain less than half of these, and the others have no known cause. For this sample there are roughly 30,000 clones; 85% to 90% appear just once. Jointly, the top ten make up under 12% of the sample. The sequencing used CD8+ T cells from peripheral blood mononuclear cells, collected in the second trimester of pregnancy. The receptors derive from a female donor with multiple sclerosis, enrolled in a pregnancy study.

The chain is built from TRBV27 and TRBJ1-1; 8 bases fit TRBD1. The length of the CDR3 is 15 residues. Looked up from germline, CDR1 is MNHEY and CDR2 is SMNVEV (reference sequence). V lost 1 base, J lost 2 bases, and 3 bases stayed unmatched. The DNA for the CDR3 is TGTGCCAGCAGTTTATATCAGGGGGCAAACACTGAAGCTTTCTTT. Its protein is CASSLYQGANTEAFF.

The chain has TRBV5-5 and TRBJ1-3; D gene uncertain. Per the germline V gene, CDR1 is SGHKS and CDR2 is YYEKEE (reference sequence). The CDR3 consists of 14 residues. V gave up 4 bases and J gave up 0 bases, with 8 bases separating them. For the CDR3, the DNA is TGTGCCAGCAGCCTAGACCTCTCTGGAAACACCATATATTTT. Translation: CASSLDLSGNTIYF.

The chain couples TRBV2 to TRBJ2-1; no clear D. The CDR3 extends over 12 amino acids. Per germline, CDR1 SNHLY and CDR2 FYNNEI. V was clipped by 5 bases and J by 4 bases, with 6 bases between them. The CDR3, as DNA: TGTGCCAGCAGTCATCCATACAATGAGCAGTTCTTC. Encoded protein: CASSHPYNEQFF.

This clone is deemed large. The chain joins TRBV7-9 to TRBJ1-2; TRBD1 matches at 8 bases. Trimming took 4 bases from V and 8 from J; bases not matched to a gene: 12. The CDR3 runs to 15 residues. CDR1 is SEHNR, CDR2 FQNEAQ, per germline (reference sequence). As DNA, the CDR3 is TGTGCCAGCAGCTCTCGGGACAGGACGGGGGAAGGCTACACCTTC. Translation: CASSSRDRTGEGYTF.

The CDR3 DNA reads as TGTGCCAGCAGACAGGGGACTGCTTACGAGCAGTACTTC. Residues: CASRQGTAYEQYF. This chain uses TRBV6-5 with TRBJ2-7; D is possibly TRBD1 (7 bases). Trimming cost V 6 bases and J 4 bases, with 13 bases left between them. This CDR3 comprises 13 residues. In germline, CDR1 is MNHEY, CDR2 SVGAGI.

V is TRBV4-1 and J is TRBJ2-2; possible D gene TRBD2, 6 bases. The CDR3 covers 16 residues. Germline V gene lookup returns CDR1 MGHRA and CDR2 YSYEKL. Trimming shortened V by 4 bases and J by 3 bases, and 15 bases separated the two germline ends. CDR3 sequence (DNA): TGCGCCAGCAGCCTAGAACTCGGAGGGTACACCGGGGAGCTGTTTTTT. Residues: CASSLELGGYTGELFF.

This CDR3 reads CASSQDQRGESTDTQYF. Here the CDR3 DNA reads TGCGCCAGCAGCCAAGACCAGCGGGGGGAAAGCACAGATACGCAGTATTTT. The V and J genes are TRBV4-1 and TRBJ2-3, with 9 bases that match TRBD2. The germline V gene encodes CDR1 MGHRA and CDR2 YSYEKL. CDR3 length: 17 amino acids. The V and J ends lost 0 bases and 0 bases, in that order; junction bases with no gene match: 4.

The V call is TRBV2, the J call TRBJ2-7, with D possibly being TRBD2 (6 bases). Germline CDR1 SNHLY, CDR2 FYNNEI. CDR3 length: 17 amino acids. Trimming left V 5 bases short and J 6 bases short, with 26 bases between. The CDR3, as DNA: TGTGCCAGCAGTCGGGCTAGCGAGGTCCGGGACGGTGGCGAGCAGTACTTC. It codes for CASSRASEVRDGGEQYF. Complete variable domain (other parts from reference TRBV2 and TRBJ2-7): EPEVTQTPSHQVTQMGQEVILRCVPISNHLYFYWYRQILGQKVEFLVSFYNNEISEKSEIFDDQFSVERPDGSNFTLKIRSTKLEDSAMYFCASSRASEVRDGGEQYFGPGTRLTVT.

This sequence joins TRBV2 and TRBJ2-2; possibly TRBD2 for D (5 bases). In germline, CDR1 is SNHLY, CDR2 FYNNEI. V lost 3 bases and J lost 0, with 11 bases in between. The CDR3 consists of 16 residues. Here the CDR3 reads CASSDYEGANTGELFF. The CDR3, as DNA: TGTGCCAGCAGTGATTACGAGGGCGCGAACACCGGGGAGCTGTTTTTT.

This clone is judged medium-sized (0.01 to 0.1%). The J gene is TRBJ1-1, the V gene TRBV6-5; maybe TRBD1 (5 bases). The CDR3 consists of 14 residues. CDR1 and CDR2 from the germline V gene are MNHEY and SVGAGI. Trimming cost V 4 bases and J 3 bases, with 12 bases left between them. The CDR3 sequence is CASSSRGYDTEAFF. DNA of the CDR3: TGTGCCAGCAGTTCCCGGGGGTACGACACTGAAGCTTTCTTT.

V is TRBV11-2 and J is TRBJ1-5; D unclear. This CDR3 contains 15 residues. V dropped 3 bases and J dropped 0 bases, with 9 bases sitting between them. Germline CDR1 is SGHAT and CDR2 is FQNNGV. The CDR3 DNA reads TGTGCCAGCAGCTTGAATCCGGGTAGCAATCAGCCCCAGCATTTT. Residues: CASSLNPGSNQPQHF.

In this sample, this clone turned up a few times. The chain combines TRBV2 with TRBJ1-1; D remains ambiguous. Germline CDR1 SNHLY, CDR2 FYNNEI. The CDR3 loop spans 12 amino acids. The ends were cut back, 9 bases at V and 4 bases at J, with 12 bases in the middle. DNA for the CDR3: TGTGCCAGGGGTTTACAGACCACTGAAGCTTTCTTT. Amino acid sequence: CARGLQTTEAFF. Full variable domain (outside the CDR3, taken from reference TRBV2 and TRBJ1-1): EPEVTQTPSHQVTQMGQEVILRCVPISNHLYFYWYRQILGQKVEFLVSFYNNEISEKSEIFDDQFSVERPDGSNFTLKIRSTKLEDSAMYFCARGLQTTEAFFGQGTRLTVV.

The chain employs TRBV27 and TRBJ1-2; D remains unclear. V was pared by 6 bases and J by 3 bases, with 11 bases between. This CDR3 has 13 residues. The germline V gene has CDR1 MNHEY and CDR2 SMNVEV (reference sequence). For the CDR3, the DNA is TGTGCCAGCAGGACAAGCTGGCACTATGGCTACACCTTC. Its translation is CASRTSWHYGYTF.

The CDR3 region is CASSVEGSGSWTDTQYF. Written as DNA, the CDR3 is TGTGCCAGCAGCGTAGAAGGTAGCGGGAGTTGGACAGATACGCAGTATTTT. The chain joins TRBV9 to TRBJ2-3, with 9 bases matching TRBD2. J was trimmed by 3 bases and V by 0 bases; bases with no gene match: 8. The CDR3 totals 17 residues. Germline V CDR1 and CDR2: SGDLS, YYNGEE.

The chain carries TRBV5-8 and TRBJ1-6, with 10 bases aligning to TRBD1. The CDR3 covers 14 residues. CDR1 is SGHTS and CDR2 is YDEGEE in the germline V gene. J was trimmed by 8 bases and V by 4 bases; bases with no gene match: 3. The chain's CDR3 is CASSHGQGDSPLHF. Here the CDR3 DNA reads TGTGCCAGCAGCCACGGACAGGGGGATTCACCCCTCCACTTT. Looking up the rest from reference TRBV5-8 and TRBJ1-6 gives the full variable domain: EAGVTQSPTHLIKTRGQQATLRCSPISGHTSVYWYQQALGLGLQFLLWYDEGEERNRGNFPPRFSGRQFPNYSSELNVNALELEDSALYLCASSHGQGDSPLHFGNGTRLTVT.

This chain links TRBV10-2 with TRBJ2-5; maybe TRBD2 (6 bases). CDR1 and CDR2 (germline): WSHSY, SAAADI. V was shortened by 10 bases and J by 9 bases, with 21 bases between the two germline ends. This CDR3 has 13 amino acids. The CDR3 DNA reads TGCGCCACCTCCGGGACTGCTTCGTGGCCCCAGTACTTC. Protein: CATSGTASWPQYF.